This is a list of T cell receptor beta chains from one sample in a study of cytomegalovirus exposure and HLA in healthy donors. Profiling relied on immunoSEQ multiplex PCR, and the TCRdb table lists in-frame clones only, not all of them. The table shows 170,000 or so clones, with about 73% occurring only once. Specimen: PBMCs. The source is a woman in her forties or fifties in good health and CMV-seropositive. The CDR3 runs from the conserved cysteine through the conserved F or W. Fields, in order: clone size, V gene, CDR3 protein. The size entry is marked missing in some rows and otherwise reads once, few, many or a size class.

clone_size: .; v_call: TRBV4-1; cdr3_aa: CASTTGQGNTEAFF
clone_size: once; v_call: TRBV11-2; cdr3_aa: CASRGPDEQFF
clone_size: .; v_call: TRBV4-1; cdr3_aa: CASSPPSGETQYF
clone_size: .; v_call: TRBV9; cdr3_aa: CASSVGDIITNYGYTF
clone_size: .; v_call: TRBV27; cdr3_aa: CASRPRDRYNEQFF
clone_size: .; v_call: TRBV5-5; cdr3_aa: CASRRENWGYGYTF
clone_size: .; v_call: TRBV30; cdr3_aa: CAWSGQGNQPQHF
clone_size: .; v_call: TRBV18; cdr3_aa: CASSPKRKETQYF
clone_size: .; v_call: TRBV5-6; cdr3_aa: CASSSGLLNTGELFF
clone_size: .; v_call: TRBV6-5; cdr3_aa: CASSYRDRSPYNEQFF
clone_size: .; v_call: TRBV4-2; cdr3_aa: CASSQGSGGANGELFF
clone_size: few; v_call: TRBV14; cdr3_aa: CASSQFRLGEQFF
clone_size: .; v_call: TRBV2; cdr3_aa: CASSGEGGDQPQHF
clone_size: .; v_call: TRBV29-1; cdr3_aa: CSVVGGDSYEQYF
clone_size: .; v_call: TRBV9; cdr3_aa: CASSALDRNTEAFF
clone_size: .; v_call: TRBV29-1; cdr3_aa: CSVEESRGERQYF
clone_size: .; v_call: TRBV14; cdr3_aa: CASRPQGLLNTEAFF
clone_size: .; v_call: TRBV5-1; cdr3_aa: CASSRDNQDTGELFF
clone_size: .; v_call: TRBV7-9; cdr3_aa: CASSFSQFPLYGYTF
clone_size: .; v_call: TRBV29-1; cdr3_aa: CSVARDTREKLFF
clone_size: .; v_call: TRBV6-6; cdr3_aa: CASTTPGVSYEQYF
clone_size: .; v_call: TRBV6-5; cdr3_aa: CASSYGTGSTWEQFF
clone_size: .; v_call: TRBV19; cdr3_aa: CASETGVGQPQHF
clone_size: .; v_call: TRBV2; cdr3_aa: CASSEGDSLSGNTIYF
clone_size: once; v_call: TRBV7-8; cdr3_aa: CASSTRLAGAGHAETQYF
clone_size: .; v_call: TRBV25-1; cdr3_aa: CASSERQNTGELFF
clone_size: .; v_call: TRBV2; cdr3_aa: CASQGRGGNTEAFF
clone_size: .; v_call: TRBV5-1; cdr3_aa: CASSIIEDTEAFF
clone_size: once; v_call: TRBV4-1; cdr3_aa: CASSQEVLAWDTQYF
clone_size: .; v_call: TRBV5-1; cdr3_aa: CASSSSSGGQITGELFF
clone_size: .; v_call: TRBV4-1; cdr3_aa: CASSQRRGTDTQYF
clone_size: few; v_call: TRBV29-1; cdr3_aa: CSALIRERQYF
clone_size: .; v_call: TRBV15; cdr3_aa: CATSARQNYGYTF
clone_size: .; v_call: TRBV5-1; cdr3_aa: CASSLDRVETQYF
clone_size: .; v_call: TRBV5-4; cdr3_aa: CASSFVPRGQGSSPLHF
clone_size: .; v_call: TRBV5-5; cdr3_aa: CASSLAGVSQPQHF
clone_size: .; v_call: TRBV5-4; cdr3_aa: CASSPAGRANYGYTF
clone_size: .; v_call: TRBV30; cdr3_aa: CAWNRAGGQETQYF
clone_size: .; v_call: TRBV5-5; cdr3_aa: CASSYGTGGYEQYF
clone_size: few; v_call: TRBV5-1; cdr3_aa: CASSYLLPSSYEQYF
clone_size: medium-sized; v_call: TRBV29-1; cdr3_aa: CSVDEQGNTGELFF
clone_size: .; v_call: TRBV5-5; cdr3_aa: CASSPGEAFSGANVLTF
clone_size: .; v_call: TRBV27; cdr3_aa: CASSDRTGWIYGYTF
clone_size: .; v_call: TRBV5-1; cdr3_aa: CASSLGRGYNEQFF
clone_size: .; v_call: TRBV27; cdr3_aa: CASSLQGDGYTF
clone_size: .; v_call: TRBV7-8; cdr3_aa: CASSLIGLAPDTQYF
clone_size: .; v_call: TRBV5-1; cdr3_aa: CASSLARVRSPLHF
clone_size: few; v_call: TRBV11-1; cdr3_aa: CASTLGRTSGNYEQYF